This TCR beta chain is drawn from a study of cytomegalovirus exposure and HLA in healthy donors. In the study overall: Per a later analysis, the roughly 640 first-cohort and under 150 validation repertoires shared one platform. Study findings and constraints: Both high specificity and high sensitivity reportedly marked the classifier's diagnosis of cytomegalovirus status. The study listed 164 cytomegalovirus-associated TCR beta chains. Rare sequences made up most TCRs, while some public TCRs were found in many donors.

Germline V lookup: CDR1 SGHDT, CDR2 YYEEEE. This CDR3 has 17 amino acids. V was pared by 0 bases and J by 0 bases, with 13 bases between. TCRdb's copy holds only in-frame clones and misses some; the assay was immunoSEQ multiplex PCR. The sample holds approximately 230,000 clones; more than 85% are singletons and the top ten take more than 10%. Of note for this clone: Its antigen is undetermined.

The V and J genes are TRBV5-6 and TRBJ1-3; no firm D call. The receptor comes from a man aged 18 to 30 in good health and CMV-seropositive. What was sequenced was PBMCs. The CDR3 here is CASSLASIRLSGNTIYF. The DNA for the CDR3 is TGTGCCAGCAGCTTGGCTTCTATCAGACTCTCTGGAAACACCATATATTTT. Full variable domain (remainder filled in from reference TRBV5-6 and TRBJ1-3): DAGVTQSPTHLIKTRGQQVTLRCSPKSGHDTVSWYQQALGQGPQFIFQYYEEEERQRGNFPDRFSGHQFPNYSSELNVNALLLGDSALYLCASSLASIRLSGNTIYFGEGSWLTVV.